Below, 30 T cell receptor beta chains from the same sample are listed, as sequenced in a study of regulatory T cells in long-lasting Graves disease. Noted time point: persistent/refractory GD, antithyroid drugs over 5 years with positive TRAb. Isolated PBMC RNA provided the starting material for the TCR library. Construction of TCR beta libraries relied on iRepertoire HTBI primers and on Arm-PCR targeting CDR3 regions. TCRdb redid the calling of the multiplex PCR reads with MiXCR, one entry per CDR3 protein. The sample gives 500,000 to 700,000 distinct CDR3 sequences, around 32% of which show up once; under 50% is in the top ten. The sample was peripheral blood mononuclear cells (PBMCs), taken when the disease was refractory, from a patient treated with antithyroid drugs. The receptors stem from a female donor with Graves disease.

This clonotype was observed many times. The chain carries TRBV6-5 and TRBJ1-1; unclear D gene. From germline, CDR1 is MNHEY and CDR2 SVGAGI. The CDR3 length is 14 residues. V dropped 2 bases and J dropped 1 base, with 8 bases sitting between them. The CDR3 protein is CASSYVTRNTEAFF. The DNA of the CDR3 is TGTGCCAGCAGTTACGTGACAAGGAACACTGAAGCTTTCTTT.

About this clonotype: A junction boundary mismatches the germline segment, possibly from a read error. The chain joins TRBV12-3 or TRBV12-4 to TRBJ2-7; the D gene is possibly TRBD2 (6 bases). The CDR3 sequence is 13 residues long. The CDR3 sequence is CASSLEGGGEQYF. CDR3 coding DNA: TGTGCCAGCAGCTTAGAGGGAGGCGGCGAGCAGTACTTC.

This clonotype has just a few counts. The V call is TRBV27, the J call TRBJ1-1, with D possibly matching TRBD1 (5 bases). V dropped 4 bases and J dropped 3 bases, with 9 bases sitting between them. CDR1 is MNHEY and CDR2 is SMNVEV in the germline V gene (reference sequence). The CDR3 contains 13 residues. The CDR3: CASSWGSYTEAFF. CDR3 coding DNA: TGTGCCAGCAGTTGGGGCAGCTACACTGAAGCTTTCTTT.

For the CDR3, the DNA is TGCGCCAGCAGCCGGGTACCCGCGAACACCGGGGAGCTGTTTTTT. This sequence encodes CASSRVPANTGELFF. The chain links TRBV5-1 to TRBJ2-2; D call uncertain. The V gene's germline CDR1 is SGHRS and CDR2 YFSETQ. Deletions cut 4 bases from V and 0 bases from J, with 10 bases between. This CDR3 has 15 residues.

The chain combines TRBV11-2 with TRBJ1-1, with D uncertain. The length of the CDR3 is 20 residues. V was clipped by 6 bases and J by 4 bases, with 33 bases between them. Looked up from germline, CDR1 is SGHAT and CDR2 is FQNNGV. The CDR3 DNA sequence: TGTGCCAGCAGAGGGAGGGTCAACACACACCGGGCTGGGGTTGGCACTGAAGCTTTCTTT. Its protein is CASRGRVNTHRAGVGTEAFF.

The table lists this clonotype with a few counts. This chain connects TRBV5-1 to TRBJ1-1, with unresolved D. Germline values: CDR1 SGHRS, CDR2 YFSETQ. This CDR3 region has 15 residues. The V and J ends lost 1 base and 2 bases respectively, with 12 bases between them. The DNA for the CDR3 is TGCGCCAGCAGCTTGATCGGAGGGTTCAACACTGAAGCTTTCTTT. Its protein is CASSLIGGFNTEAFF.

This clonotype was recorded a few times. This chain links TRBV3-1 with TRBJ1-1; TRBD1 matches 7 bases. The CDR3 is 16 amino acids. V gave up 0 bases and J gave up 2 bases; unmatched junction bases: 6. Germline lookup yields CDR1 LGHDT and CDR2 YNNKEL (reference sequence). The DNA for the CDR3 is TGTGCCAGCAGCCAAGATCTAGACAGGGCCAACACTGAAGCTTTCTTT. Amino acids: CASSQDLDRANTEAFF. The variable domain in full, completed from reference TRBV3-1 and TRBJ1-1, reads DTAVSQTPKYLVTQMGNDKSIKCEQNLGHDTMYWYKQDSKKFLKIMFSYNNKELIINETVPNRFSPKSPDKAHLNLHINSLELGDSAVYFCASSQDLDRANTEAFFGQGTRLTVV.

This clonotype showed up just a few times. The rearrangement uses TRBV6-5 and TRBJ1-4, with 7 bases fitting TRBD1. This CDR3 has 16 amino acids. Per the germline V gene, CDR1 is MNHEY and CDR2 is SVGAGI. Trimming took 3 bases from V and 4 from J; bases not matched to a gene: 8. The CDR3 spells CASSYRRRDSNEKLFF. The CDR3 nucleotides read TGTGCCAGCAGTTATCGGCGCCGGGACAGTAATGAAAAACTGTTTTTT.

The CDR3 here is CASSGAPNTGELFF. For the CDR3, the DNA is TGTGCCAGCAGTGGTGCTCCGAACACCGGGGAGCTGTTTTTT. The rearrangement joins TRBV6-1 to TRBJ2-2, with unresolved D. The CDR3 sequence is 14 residues long. The germline gives CDR1 MNHNS, CDR2 SASEGT. V was shortened by 4 bases and J by 0 bases, with 6 bases between the two germline ends.

This clonotype appeared a few times. The chain combines TRBV10-1 with TRBJ1-5; D call uncertain. Per the germline V gene, CDR1 is WNHNN and CDR2 is SYGVQD (reference sequence). The V end was cut by 1 base, the J end by 0 bases, with 10 bases between. There are 16 residues in the CDR3. CDR3 protein: CASSECQKYSNQPQHF. The DNA of the CDR3 is TGCGCCAGCAGTGAGTGTCAGAAATATAGCAATCAGCCCCAGCATTTT.

This clonotype was counted between two and nine times. This chain connects TRBV19 to TRBJ2-2; 8 bases are a match to TRBD2. Germline lookup yields CDR1 LNHDA and CDR2 SQIVND (reference sequence). V gave up 4 bases and J gave up 0 bases; unmatched junction bases: 10. This CDR3 is built from 18 residues. CDR3 nucleotides: TGTGCCAGTAGTACCGAACGACTAGCGCCAACGAACACCGGGGAGCTGTTTTTT. Residues: CASSTERLAPTNTGELFF.

Only a few counts were recorded for this clonotype. The J gene is TRBJ2-7, the V gene TRBV12-3 or TRBV12-4; D may correspond to TRBD1 or TRBD2 (5 bases each). The CDR3 contains 16 residues. Deletions cut 3 bases from V and 4 bases from J, with 19 bases between. The CDR3 protein is CASSFSGTGLSYEQYF. As DNA, the CDR3 is TGTGCCAGCAGTTTCTCCGGGACCGGGCTGAGTTACGAGCAGTACTTC.

This chain uses TRBV2 with TRBJ1-6; D may be TRBD1 (6 bases). The germline V gene has CDR1 SNHLY and CDR2 FYNNEI. The CDR3 extends over 16 amino acids. Trimming stripped 6 bases from V and 6 bases from J, with 18 bases between. The CDR3 nucleotides read TGTGCCAGCAGGCCCCTTGCAGGGGATCGTAATTCACCCCTCCACTTT. It is translated as CASRPLAGDRNSPLHF.

This clonotype was picked up many times. The chain couples TRBV12-3 or TRBV12-4 to TRBJ1-1, with TRBD1 as a possible D gene (5 bases). CDR3 length: 14 residues. Trimming cost V 1 base and J 2 bases, with 8 bases left between them. The DNA for the CDR3 is TGTGCCAGCAGTTTAGAGACAGTCAACACTGAAGCTTTCTTT. Translating gives CASSLETVNTEAFF.

The sample holds many counts of this clonotype. The chain is built from TRBV20-1 and TRBJ2-7, with 9 bases aligning to TRBD2. J gave up 6 bases and V 6 bases, and 6 bases lay outside the gene matches. CDR3 length: 12 residues. CDR1 and CDR2 from the germline V gene are DFQATT and SNEGSKA (reference sequence). In DNA form, the CDR3 reads TGCAGTGCATTAGCGGGAGTGGGCGAGCAGTACTTC. Translated: CSALAGVGEQYF.

This chain connects TRBV7-2 to TRBJ1-2; D not certain. The CDR3 runs 15 residues. V gave up 2 bases and J gave up 1 base, with 11 bases separating them. Germline assignment: CDR1 SGHTA and CDR2 FQGNSA. The CDR3 sequence is CASSLYTGFNYGYTF. In DNA, the CDR3 is TGTGCCAGCAGCTTATATACGGGATTTAACTATGGCTACACCTTC.

This clonotype was observed a handful of times. This chain uses TRBV6-1 with TRBJ1-5; D is ambiguous. Trimming pared 2 bases from V and 11 bases from J, leaving 13 bases between. CDR1 is MNHNS, CDR2 SASEGT, per germline. This CDR3 is built from 13 residues. The CDR3 protein is CASSESGGSAQHF. The CDR3 DNA sequence: TGTGCCAGCAGTGAATCTGGCGGATCAGCCCAGCATTTT.

In its sample, this clonotype was seen a few times. V and J are TRBV27 and TRBJ2-7, with D hard to call. This CDR3 is 13 amino acids long. Trimming removed 5 bases from V and 6 bases from J, with 14 bases in between. Germline CDR1 reads MNHEY; CDR2 reads SMNVEV (reference sequence). The CDR3 DNA is TGTGCCAGCAGTCTCTTGAAGGGCTTCGAGCAGTACTTC. Translating it yields CASSLLKGFEQYF.

This clonotype was observed at least ten times. The chain carries TRBV28 and TRBJ1-1; D unresolved. CDR3 length: 13 amino acids. Germline lookup yields CDR1 MDHEN and CDR2 SYDVKM. V gave up 5 bases and J gave up 7 bases, with 14 bases separating them. The CDR3 here is CASSQSVTSEAFF. CDR3 DNA: TGTGCCAGCAGTCAGAGCGTGACAAGTGAAGCTTTCTTT.

Only a few counts were recorded for this clonotype. A read error may account for a junction end that differs from germline. The J gene is TRBJ1-5, the V gene TRBV12-3 or TRBV12-4; 8 bases agree with TRBD1. The CDR3 contains 16 residues. CDR3 region: CATSDPGQGEGQPQHF. CDR3 DNA: TGTGCCACCAGTGACCCCGGACAGGGCGAGGGGCAGCCCCAGCATTTT.

A note on this clonotype: It may be a read error: a sequence one base away is much more abundant. A read error is likely, as this CDR3 ends without the conserved phenylalanine or tryptophan. In nucleotides, the CDR3 is TGTGCCAGCAGTGAAGATCGGGGCGGGAGGACTGAAGCTTTCTCT. Translation gives CASSEDRGGRTEAFS. The genes are TRBV6-1 and TRBJ1-1; D might be TRBD1 (5 bases). This CDR3 contains 15 residues. Germline CDR1 is MNHNS and CDR2 is SASEGT. Deletions cut 1 base from V and 5 bases from J, with 14 bases between.

This clonotype appeared a few times. The chain links TRBV7-2 to TRBJ1-2, with D unresolved. CDR1 and CDR2 (germline): SGHTA, FQGNSA. This CDR3 spans 15 amino acids. V dropped 4 bases and J dropped 4 bases, with 16 bases sitting between them. The CDR3 nucleotides are TGTGCCAGCAGCTCCAACCCGGGATTCGGCTATGGCTACACCTTC. It is translated as CASSSNPGFGYGYTF.

This clonotype has just a few counts. V usage is TRBV5-1 and J usage is TRBJ1-1; D is undetermined. The V gene's germline CDR1 is SGHRS and CDR2 YFSETQ. This CDR3 region has 16 residues. The ends were cut back, 1 base at V and 1 base at J, with 14 bases in the middle. DNA for the CDR3: TGCGCCAGCAGCTTGACGGTGCTTGCAGGGAACACTGAAGCTTTCTTT. Encoded protein: CASSLTVLAGNTEAFF.

This clonotype was recorded a few times. The CDR3 here is CASSVDRVEAFF. The CDR3 bases are TGTGCCAGCAGCGTAGACAGGGTAGAAGCTTTCTTT. The chain employs TRBV6-1 and TRBJ1-1; TRBD1 agrees at 7 bases. The germline gives CDR1 MNHNS, CDR2 SASEGT. The CDR3 extends over 12 amino acids. The trim removed 6 bases at V and 8 bases at J, leaving 6 bases unmatched.

This chain connects TRBV3-1 to TRBJ1-1, with D possibly matching TRBD1 (6 bases). Germline V lookup: CDR1 LGHDT, CDR2 YNNKEL (reference sequence). V was clipped by 1 base and J by 1 base, with 19 bases between them. CDR3 length: 18 amino acids. The CDR3 loop reads CASSQGGGLVLGNTEAFF. Here the CDR3 DNA reads TGTGCCAGCAGCCAAGGTGGGGGGCTCGTTTTGGGGAACACTGAAGCTTTCTTT.

Comments on this clonotype: The junction differs from germline at one of its ends, possibly a read error. The chain carries TRBV7-6 and TRBJ2-6, with D perhaps TRBD1 (7 bases). The CDR3 is made up of 14 amino acids. Germline-derived CDR1 and CDR2 are SGHVS and FNYEAQ. CDR3: CASSLSQGGNVLTF. CDR3 DNA: TGTGCCAGCAGCTTAAGCCAGGGGGGCAACGTCCTGACTTTC.

A single count supports this clonotype. The chain is built from TRBV7-9 and TRBJ2-1, with 7 bases identical to TRBD2. This CDR3 is built from 13 residues. J gave up 14 bases and V 2 bases, and 9 bases lay outside the gene matches. The germline V gene encodes CDR1 SEHNR and CDR2 FQNEAQ (reference sequence). Here the CDR3 DNA reads TGTGCCAGCAGCTTATGGAGCGGGGAAGGCGAGTTCTTC. Amino acid sequence: CASSLWSGEGEFF.

This clonotype was counted a few times. The V call is TRBV9, the J call TRBJ1-1; D might be TRBD1 (5 bases). Germline values: CDR1 SGDLS, CDR2 YYNGEE. Trimming cost V 0 bases and J 6 bases, with 9 bases left between them. The length of the CDR3 is 13 residues. The CDR3 spells CASSVVGGSEAFF. The CDR3 region has the DNA TGTGCCAGCAGCGTAGTCGGGGGATCTGAAGCTTTCTTT.

V and J are TRBV6-9 and TRBJ1-2; 8 bases fit TRBD1. This CDR3 is built from 16 residues. The germline V gene encodes CDR1 MNHGY and CDR2 SVAAGI. V was clipped by 3 bases and J by 7 bases; unmatched bases: 13. The CDR3 sequence is CASSYPRGDRGIGYTF. CDR3 DNA sequence: TGTGCCAGCAGTTACCCTCGGGGCGACAGGGGAATTGGCTACACCTTC.

This clonotype was seen a single time. This chain uses TRBV7-3 with TRBJ2-7; D possibly corresponds to TRBD2 (6 bases). CDR3 size: 15 residues. The germline V gene encodes CDR1 SGHTA and CDR2 FQGTGA. V was clipped by 3 bases and J by 2 bases, with 14 bases between them. DNA of the CDR3: TGTGCCAGCAGCTTTCACGAAGGAGGGACCTACGAGCAGTACTTC. It encodes CASSFHEGGTYEQYF.